The 18 T cell receptor beta chains below all came from one sample that was sequenced in a study of cytotoxic CD8 clonotypes in ibrutinib-treated CLL. TCRdb keeps only in-frame clones here, not all; method: immunoSEQ multiplex PCR. The table shows roughly 76,000 clones, with about 84% occurring only once. The sequencing used PBMCs, collected at disease progression, from a patient treated with ibrutinib. Receptor source: a human donor with chronic lymphocytic leukemia.

The chain carries TRBV6-4 and TRBJ2-7; 8 positions match TRBD2. This CDR3 region has 15 residues. V lost 3 bases and J lost 9; bases outside the gene matches: 13. Germline assignment: CDR1 MRHNA and CDR2 SNTAGT. The CDR3 coding sequence is TGTGCCAGCAGTGATCCGGGGGGGGATTTAGAGGTGCAGTACTTC. Amino acid sequence: CASSDPGGDLEVQYF.

This chain links TRBV6-1 with TRBJ1-3; no clear D. V was trimmed by 1 base and J by 0 bases, leaving 13 bases between them. CDR1 and CDR2 from the germline V gene are MNHNS and SASEGT. The CDR3 is 17 residues long. As DNA, the CDR3 is TGTGCCAGCAGTGAAGTTCTTGGCGGAACCTCTGGAAACACCATATATTTT. It encodes CASSEVLGGTSGNTIYF.

The chain has TRBV19 and TRBJ1-3; TRBD1 is a possible D gene (6 bases). This CDR3 is 16 amino acids long. The V gene's germline CDR1 is LNHDA and CDR2 SQIVND (reference sequence). Trimming left V 4 bases short and J 2 bases short, with 15 bases between. CDR3 sequence: CASSKKQGYAGNTIYF. CDR3 DNA: TGTGCCAGTAGTAAAAAACAGGGTTATGCTGGAAACACCATATATTTT. The variable domain in full, with the rest retrieved from reference TRBV19 and TRBJ1-3, is DGGITQSPKYLFRKEGQNVTLSCEQNLNHDAMYWYRQDPGQGLRLIYYSQIVNDFQKGDIAEGYSVSREKKESFPLTVTSAQKNPTAFYLCASSKKQGYAGNTIYFGEGSWLTVV.

CDR3 coding DNA: TGCGCCAGCACCTTACAGGGGAATGAGCAGTTCTTC. Its protein is CASTLQGNEQFF. J is TRBJ2-1 and V is TRBV5-1; TRBD1 matches at 7 bases. V lost 6 bases, J lost 7 bases, and 4 bases stayed unmatched. This CDR3 is built from 12 residues. The germline V gene encodes CDR1 SGHRS and CDR2 YFSETQ.

The rearrangement uses TRBV9 and TRBJ2-5; 7 bases fit TRBD2. In germline, CDR1 is SGDLS, CDR2 YYNGEE. Unmatched junction bases numbered 5, after V lost 0 bases and J lost 3 bases. The CDR3 sequence is 15 residues long. CDR3 nucleotides: TGTGCCAGCAGCGTAGGTGGGGGAGGGGAAGAGACCCAGTACTTC. Its translation: CASSVGGGGEETQYF.

This sequence joins TRBV5-1 and TRBJ1-5; 8 nucleotides line up with TRBD1. The CDR3 consists of 15 residues. V was clipped by 4 bases and J by 3 bases; unmatched bases: 6. Per germline, CDR1 SGHRS and CDR2 YFSETQ. The CDR3 region is CASSSGQGDNQPQHF. CDR3 DNA: TGCGCCAGCAGCAGCGGACAGGGTGACAATCAGCCCCAGCATTTT.

The V gene is TRBV5-1, the J gene TRBJ1-2, with a weak D call TRBD1 (6 bases). The CDR3 covers 13 residues. From germline, CDR1 is SGHRS and CDR2 YFSETQ. Between the trimmed V and J ends, which lost 4 bases and 3 bases, there was a span of 10 bases. Here the CDR3 DNA reads TGCGCCAGCAGCCTACAGGGAGACTATGGCTACACCTTC. This encodes CASSLQGDYGYTF.

This clone was recorded a few times. The rearrangement links TRBV5-6 to TRBJ1-1; D is ambiguous. The CDR3 covers 16 residues. Germline CDR1 is SGHDT and CDR2 is YYEEEE. With 2 bases removed from V and 1 base from J, the gap between germline ends came to 15 bases. In DNA form, the CDR3 reads TGTGCCAGCAGCTTACGTAACCGGGTCCCGAACACTGAAGCTTTCTTT. Translation gives CASSLRNRVPNTEAFF.

The V and J genes are TRBV28 and TRBJ2-2; D ambiguous. In germline, CDR1 is MDHEN, CDR2 SYDVKM. The CDR3 is 14 amino acids. With 3 bases removed from V and 2 bases from J, the gap between germline ends came to 7 bases. CDR3 sequence (DNA): TGTGCCAGCAGTTTTCCCGACAACACCGGGGAGCTGTTTTTT. Amino acid sequence: CASSFPDNTGELFF.

The rearrangement links TRBV10-3 to TRBJ2-1; 11 bases align to TRBD1. CDR1 and CDR2 from the germline V gene are ENHRY and SYGVKD. Germline trimming cut 7 bases from V and 8 bases from J; bases unmatched to any gene: 16. The CDR3 sequence is 17 residues long. CDR3 sequence reads: CAIKSGIRTGGGDEQFF. CDR3 DNA sequence: TGTGCCATCAAATCGGGCATAAGGACAGGGGGCGGCGATGAGCAGTTCTTC.

The chain recombines TRBV7-3 with TRBJ2-7, with D possibly called TRBD1 or TRBD2 (5 bases each). This CDR3 is built from 14 residues. V gave up 5 bases and J gave up 0 bases, with 11 bases separating them. Germline CDR1 and CDR2: SGHTA and FQGTGA. For the CDR3, the DNA is TGTGCCAGCAGCCCCGGGACCACCTCCTACGAGCAGTACTTC. Its translation: CASSPGTTSYEQYF.

V gene TRBV10-1 combines with J gene TRBJ2-1; the match to TRBD2 covers 9 bases. The trim removed 0 bases at V and 6 bases at J, leaving 15 bases unmatched. Germline CDR1 is WNHNN and CDR2 is SYGVQD (reference sequence). The CDR3 length is 19 residues. This chain's CDR3 is CASSESGGRAFGYLNEQFF. In nucleotides, the CDR3 is TGCGCCAGCAGTGAGTCTGGCGGGAGGGCCTTTGGGTATCTCAATGAGCAGTTCTTC.

This rearrangement joins TRBV5-1 to TRBJ2-3; 8 bases are a match to TRBD1. Germline CDR1 reads SGHRS; CDR2 reads YFSETQ. CDR3 length: 14 amino acids. Trimming took 0 bases from V and 5 from J; bases not matched to a gene: 2. CDR3 amino acids: CASSLAGGGDTQYF. CDR3 DNA: TGCGCCAGCAGCTTGGCAGGGGGCGGAGATACGCAGTATTTT. Full variable domain (remainder filled in from reference TRBV5-1 and TRBJ2-3): KAGVTQTPRYLIKTRGQQVTLSCSPISGHRSVSWYQQTPGQGLQFLFEYFSETQRNKGNFPGRFSGRQFSNSRSEMNVSTLELGDSALYLCASSLAGGGDTQYFGPGTRLTVL.

The chain combines TRBV6-5 with TRBJ2-4; 7 nucleotides agree with TRBD1. After removal of 6 bases from V and 3 bases from J, the junction contained 8 bases not matched to a gene. From germline, CDR1 is MNHEY and CDR2 SVGAGI. This CDR3 region has 15 residues. The CDR3 protein is CASRPGQTLKNIQYF. Written as DNA, the CDR3 is TGTGCCAGCAGACCGGGACAGACACTCAAAAACATTCAGTACTTC.

This clone came up a few times. DNA for the CDR3: TGTGCCAGCAGCCACGGGGCCGGGCCCGACACCTTC. It yields the protein CASSHGAGPDTF. V and J are TRBV11-2 and TRBJ1-2; D perhaps matches TRBD1 (5 bases). The CDR3 runs to 12 residues. V lost 5 bases and J lost 12, with 16 bases in between. Germline lookup yields CDR1 SGHAT and CDR2 FQNNGV.

The V gene is TRBV6-1, the J gene TRBJ1-4; a weak D match, TRBD1 (5 bases). CDR3 length equals 14 residues. V was clipped by 6 bases and J by 5 bases, with 13 bases between them. CDR1 and CDR2 from the germline V gene are MNHNS and SASEGT. CDR3 sequence: CASSTGTANEKLFF. The CDR3 nucleotides are TGTGCCAGCAGCACCGGGACGGCGAATGAAAAACTGTTTTTT.

The sample holds a few counts of this clone. The chain links TRBV7-2 to TRBJ1-2; D is unresolved. Trimming removed 1 base at V and 8 bases at J, with 11 bases between. This CDR3 is 13 amino acids long. Germline assignment: CDR1 SGHTA and CDR2 FQGNSA. This CDR3 reads CASSLGGSKGYTF. The CDR3 DNA is TGTGCCAGCAGCTTAGGAGGGTCTAAAGGCTACACCTTC.

This clone was counted once. This chain links TRBV4-2 with TRBJ1-3; no definite D call. Trimming stripped 1 base from V and 4 bases from J, with 14 bases between. The V gene's germline CDR1 is LGHNA and CDR2 YNFKEQ. This CDR3 is 16 amino acids long. The CDR3 DNA reads as TGTGCCAGCAGCCAAGGCACCCCTCACGCAGGAAACACCATATATTTT. Its protein is CASSQGTPHAGNTIYF.